The 13 T cell receptor beta chains listed next were all sequenced from one sample in a study of OX40 agonist ivuxolimab in advanced cancers. Repertoires were generated with immunoSEQ multiplex PCR, while TCRdb's copy carries only in-frame clones and drops some. The data contain around 40,000 clones, 85% to 90% of them seen just once; the ten biggest clones take up less than 0.65%. Material: CD4+ or CD8+ T cells sorted from blood, obtained in a trial of the OX40 agonist ivuxolimab. These receptors were collected from an adult with an advanced solid tumor such as melanoma, head and neck, liver or kidney cancer.

J is TRBJ2-7 and V is TRBV4-1, with 7 nucleotides matching TRBD1. This CDR3 spans 16 amino acids. J gave up 2 bases and V 4 bases, and 11 bases lay outside the gene matches. Germline-derived CDR1 and CDR2 are MGHRA and YSYEKL. This chain's CDR3 is CASSPWTGITPYEQYF. CDR3 sequence (DNA): TGCGCCAGCAGCCCGTGGACAGGAATTACTCCCTACGAGCAGTACTTC.

In its sample, this clone was seen once. This rearrangement joins TRBV6-1 to TRBJ1-2; the D gene is possibly TRBD1 (6 bases). The CDR3 is 14 residues long. Germline loops: CDR1 MNHNS, CDR2 SASEGT. The V and J ends lost 1 base and 8 bases respectively, with 14 bases between them. In DNA form, the CDR3 reads TGTGCCAGCAGTGAAGATCGGGGGGCGAGGGGCTACACCTTC. As protein: CASSEDRGARGYTF.

This clone has a single count. The chain is built from TRBV28 and TRBJ2-7; 7 nucleotides match TRBD1. This CDR3 spans 16 amino acids. Trimming took 5 bases from V and 0 from J; bases not matched to a gene: 10. Germline CDR1 MDHEN, CDR2 SYDVKM. CDR3: CASSIGTVEFSYEQYF. DNA for the CDR3: TGTGCCAGCAGTATAGGGACAGTGGAATTCTCCTACGAGCAGTACTTC.

This chain links TRBV29-1 with TRBJ2-1; D is unresolved. V lost 7 bases, J lost 7 bases, and 14 bases lay in between. Germline values: CDR1 SQVTM, CDR2 ANQGSEA. This CDR3 has 12 amino acids. CDR3 DNA: TGCAGCGGCAAACAAGTTTCGAATGAGCAGTTCTTC. It specifies CSGKQVSNEQFF.

The CDR3 loop reads CASSLTGYEQYF. CDR3 in DNA: TGTGCCAGCAGTCTGACAGGGTACGAGCAGTACTTC. The V gene is TRBV2, the J gene TRBJ2-7, with 7 bases aligning to TRBD1. Germline V CDR1 and CDR2: SNHLY, FYNNEI. This CDR3 has 12 residues. The J segment lost 4 bases and the V segment lost 5 bases, leaving 2 bases of the junction unmatched.

This clone was seen just once. CDR3 region: CASSEGPNYGYTF. The CDR3 DNA reads as TGCGCCAGCAGTGAGGGCCCTAACTATGGCTACACCTTC. This chain uses TRBV10-1 with TRBJ1-2; no clear D. V lost 2 bases, J lost 0 bases, and 4 bases lay in between. The CDR3 sequence is 13 residues long. CDR1 WNHNN and CDR2 SYGVQD come from the germline V gene (reference sequence).

This chain joins TRBV7-3 and TRBJ2-3; D is tentatively TRBD1 or TRBD2 (5 bases each). Trimming took off 5 bases at V and 3 bases at J, with 12 bases between the two ends. Germline V CDR1 and CDR2: SGHTA, FQGTGA. The CDR3 is made up of 14 amino acids. Here the CDR3 DNA reads TGTGCCAGCAGCCCGGGACGGGAAACAGATACGCAGTATTTT. Amino acids: CASSPGRETDTQYF.

The chain links TRBV5-4 to TRBJ2-2, with D maybe TRBD1 (5 bases). Germline values: CDR1 SGHNT, CDR2 YYREEE (reference sequence). The CDR3 is made up of 17 amino acids. V shed 5 bases and J shed 5 bases, with 22 bases lying between them. The DNA for the CDR3 is TGTGCCAGCAGTCACCTAAAGGGGAATCAAGGAACCGGGGAGCTGTTTTTT. Protein: CASSHLKGNQGTGELFF. Variable domain in full (rest from reference TRBV5-4 and TRBJ2-2): ETGVTQSPTHLIKTRGQQVTLRCSSQSGHNTVSWYQQALGQGPQFIFQYYREEENGRGNFPPRFSGLQFPNYSSELNVNALELDDSALYLCASSHLKGNQGTGELFFGEGSRLTVL.

This clone has just a few counts. The chain couples TRBV29-1 to TRBJ1-6; possibly TRBD1 for D (6 bases). The CDR3 extends over 13 amino acids. V lost 8 bases, J lost 6 bases, and 14 bases lay in between. Germline lookup yields CDR1 SQVTM and CDR2 ANQGSEA. CDR3 coding DNA: TGCAGCATCTCACAGGGATCTAATTCACCCCTCCACTTT. Amino acids: CSISQGSNSPLHF.

V gene TRBV7-2 combines with J gene TRBJ1-2; D remains ambiguous. V lost 6 bases to trimming and J lost 0 bases, with 11 bases between them. Germline V gene sequence: CDR1 SGHTA, CDR2 FQGNSA. The CDR3 totals 14 residues. The CDR3 protein is CASRLSPSNYGYTF. CDR3 sequence (DNA): TGTGCCAGCAGACTTTCCCCTTCTAACTATGGCTACACCTTC.

This chain links TRBV11-3 with TRBJ1-2, with D possibly being TRBD1 (5 bases). Trimming pared 5 bases from V and 9 bases from J, leaving 19 bases between. From germline, CDR1 is SGHNT and CDR2 YENEEA. CDR3 size: 14 residues. As DNA, the CDR3 is TGTGCCAGCAGCCCCTTGCGTGGGGCCCTTAGCTACACCTTC. Its translation: CASSPLRGALSYTF.

J is TRBJ2-7 and V is TRBV5-1, with 7 bases fitting TRBD1. In germline, CDR1 is SGHRS, CDR2 YFSETQ. The J segment lost 3 bases and the V segment lost 4 bases, leaving 4 bases of the junction unmatched. CDR3 size: 13 residues. The DNA for the CDR3 is TGCGCCAGCAGCGCCGGACAGGACTACGAGCAGTACTTC. Protein product: CASSAGQDYEQYF.

The rearrangement joins TRBV7-8 to TRBJ1-5; no reliable D call. The CDR3 runs 15 residues. The V gene's germline CDR1 is SGHVS and CDR2 FQNEAQ. V lost 4 bases, J lost 3 bases, and 13 bases lay in between. CDR3 sequence: CASSSPREANQPQHF. As DNA, the CDR3 is TGTGCCAGCAGCTCCCCTCGGGAGGCCAATCAGCCCCAGCATTTT.